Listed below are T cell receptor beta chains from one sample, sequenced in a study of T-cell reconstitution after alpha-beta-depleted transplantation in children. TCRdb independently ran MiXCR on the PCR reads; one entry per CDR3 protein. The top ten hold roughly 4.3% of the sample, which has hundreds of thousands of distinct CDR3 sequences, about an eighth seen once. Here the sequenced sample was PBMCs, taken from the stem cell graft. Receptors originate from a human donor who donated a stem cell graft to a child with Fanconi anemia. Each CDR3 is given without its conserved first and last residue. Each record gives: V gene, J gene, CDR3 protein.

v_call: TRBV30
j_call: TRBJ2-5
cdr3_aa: AWGAGVETQY

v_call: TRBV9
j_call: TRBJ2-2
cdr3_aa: ASSVYTGGSAAGELF

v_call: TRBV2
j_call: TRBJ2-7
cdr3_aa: ASSVGQGVDEQY

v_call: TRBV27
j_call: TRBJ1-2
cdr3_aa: ASMGGINYGYT

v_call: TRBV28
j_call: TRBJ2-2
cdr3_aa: ASRHETGELF

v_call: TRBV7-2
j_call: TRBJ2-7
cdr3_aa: ASKPLAGHEQY

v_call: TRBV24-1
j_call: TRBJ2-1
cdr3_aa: ATSEPTVLEQF

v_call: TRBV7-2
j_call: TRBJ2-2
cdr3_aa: ASSMGLAGTGELF

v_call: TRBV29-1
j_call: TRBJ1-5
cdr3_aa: SAAKGNNQPQH

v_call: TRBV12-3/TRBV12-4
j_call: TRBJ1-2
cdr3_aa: ASSMDRGYGYT

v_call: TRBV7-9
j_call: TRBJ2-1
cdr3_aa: ASSPFETGGYNEQF

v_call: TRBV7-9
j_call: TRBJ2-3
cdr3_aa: ASSPKVGTDTQY

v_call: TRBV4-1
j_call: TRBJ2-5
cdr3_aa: ASSHVLTGQETQY

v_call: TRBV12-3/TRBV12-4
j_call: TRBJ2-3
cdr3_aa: ASSKGLPDTQY

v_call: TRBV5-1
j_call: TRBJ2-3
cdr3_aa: ASSLEGGGTDTQY

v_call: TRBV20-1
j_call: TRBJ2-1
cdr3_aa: STLVGGASVYNEQF

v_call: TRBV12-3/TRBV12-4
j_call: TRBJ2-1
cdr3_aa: ASSTEPTNEQF

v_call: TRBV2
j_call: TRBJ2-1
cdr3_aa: ASSGAAYNEQF

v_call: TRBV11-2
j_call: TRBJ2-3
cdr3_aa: ASSRGGEETDTQY

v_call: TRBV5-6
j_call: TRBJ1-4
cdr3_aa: ASSLERGEKLF

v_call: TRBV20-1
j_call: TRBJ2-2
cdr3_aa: CAQTPWDPTGELF

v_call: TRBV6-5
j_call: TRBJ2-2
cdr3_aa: ASSFGTDTGELF

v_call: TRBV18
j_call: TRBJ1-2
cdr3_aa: ASSPLSGRAYGYT

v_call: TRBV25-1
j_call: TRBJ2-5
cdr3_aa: ASSELTGSGETQY

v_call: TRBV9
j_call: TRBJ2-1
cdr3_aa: ASGPGQNYNEQF

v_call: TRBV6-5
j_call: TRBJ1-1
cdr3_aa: AISFRQSGTEAF

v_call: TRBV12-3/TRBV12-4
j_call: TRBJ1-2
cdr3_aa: ASSFRGGYGYT

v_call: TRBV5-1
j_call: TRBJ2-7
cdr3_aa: ASSLGGEPYEQY

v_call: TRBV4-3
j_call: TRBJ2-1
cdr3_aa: ASSQGEGGYNEQF

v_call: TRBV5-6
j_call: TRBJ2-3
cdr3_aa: ASSRDRSDTQY

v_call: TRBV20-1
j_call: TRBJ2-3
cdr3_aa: SALAEDTDTQY

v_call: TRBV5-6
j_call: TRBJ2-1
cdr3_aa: ASSVDDNEQF

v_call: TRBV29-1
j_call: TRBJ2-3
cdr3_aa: SVLAGARTDTQY

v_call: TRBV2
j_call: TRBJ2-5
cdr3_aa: ASRSRGQVPETQY

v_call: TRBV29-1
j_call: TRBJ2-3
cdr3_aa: SVAGTSRGTDTQY